The 6 T cell receptor beta chains listed next were all sequenced from one sample in a study of T cell changes during pregnancy in multiple sclerosis. Clones were sequenced by immunoSEQ multiplex PCR, and TCRdb holds only the in-frame ones, with some missing. This sample yields 60,000 to 75,000 clones, of which roughly 92% are seen a single time; just under 2% belongs to the top ten. The specimen comprised peripheral blood, sampled in the second trimester of pregnancy. The receptors come from a female donor with multiple sclerosis, enrolled in a pregnancy study.

The chain links TRBV5-6 to TRBJ2-7; no definite D call. CDR3 length: 15 amino acids. Deletions cut 2 bases from V and 0 bases from J, with 12 bases between. Germline V lookup: CDR1 SGHDT, CDR2 YYEEEE. The CDR3 region has the DNA TGTGCCAGCAGCTTACCCGGTCCCCCCTCCTACGAGCAGTACTTC. Amino acid sequence: CASSLPGPPSYEQYF.

The chain links TRBV10-2 to TRBJ1-2, with TRBD1 matching over 9 bases. Losses at the gene ends were 4 bases for V and 4 bases for J; bases not matched to a gene: 7. CDR3 size: 15 residues. Germline V lookup: CDR1 WSHSY, CDR2 SAAADI. The DNA of the CDR3 is TGCGCCAGCAGTGCACGGGACAGGGACCCCTATGGCTACACCTTC. It codes for CASSARDRDPYGYTF.

This chain connects TRBV18 to TRBJ2-3, with D perhaps matching TRBD2 (5 bases). Looked up from germline, CDR1 is KGHSH and CDR2 is LQKENI. This CDR3 spans 13 amino acids. With 3 bases removed from V and 2 bases from J, the gap between germline ends came to 6 bases. Here the CDR3 DNA reads TGTGCCAGCTCACCCCGGGACACAGATACGCAGTATTTT. Amino acids: CASSPRDTDTQYF. Drawing the rest from reference TRBV18 and TRBJ2-3, the complete variable domain is NAGVMQNPRHLVRRRGQEARLRCSPMKGHSHVYWYRQLPEEGLKFMVYLQKENIIDESGMPKERFSAEFPKEGPSILRIQQVVRGDSAAYFCASSPRDTDTQYFGPGTRLTVL.

The DNA of the CDR3 is TGCGCCAGCAGCCAAGAATGGGATACCGGGGGGTTCCCCGCCTACAATGAGCAGTTCTTC. Its translation is CASSQEWDTGGFPAYNEQFF. This chain connects TRBV4-1 to TRBJ2-1; 7 bases are shared with TRBD2. This CDR3 region has 20 residues. CDR1 MGHRA and CDR2 YSYEKL come from the germline V gene. V shed 0 bases, J shed 2 bases, and the junction held 16 bases outside the gene matches.

This sequence joins TRBV10-3 and TRBJ1-5, with D possibly TRBD1 on 6 matching bases. V lost 6 bases to trimming and J lost 2 bases, with 14 bases between them. CDR3 length: 15 residues. Germline assignment: CDR1 ENHRY and CDR2 SYGVKD. CDR3 in amino acids: CAIRKQGEGNQPQHF. CDR3 in DNA: TGTGCCATCAGAAAACAGGGAGAGGGCAATCAGCCCCAGCATTTT.

The CDR3, as DNA: TGTGCCAGCTCTACAGGGACGGAGCCCTTCGAGCAGTACTTC. Protein product: CASSTGTEPFEQYF. This chain links TRBV18 with TRBJ2-7, with a possible D match to TRBD1 (6 bases). Trimming shortened V by 6 bases and J by 6 bases, and 18 bases separated the two germline ends. Germline loops: CDR1 KGHSH, CDR2 LQKENI. The CDR3 extends over 14 amino acids.